This T cell receptor (beta chain) was sequenced in a study of CD8 T cells in Susac syndrome. Germline lookup yields CDR1 MNHEY and CDR2 SVGEGT. Trimming left V 6 bases short and J 0 bases short, with 15 bases between. CDR3 length: 16 amino acids. Reverse transcription used roughly 0.5 to 1 ug RNA and random hexamers. TCRdb reanalysed the immunoSEQ multiplex PCR reads using MiXCR and keeps one entry per CDR3 protein. The sample lists under 150,000 distinct CDR3 sequences; about 94% were seen once. The multiple sclerosis control group comprised treatment-naive patients with stable or active relapsing-remitting disease.

The TCR was taken from a human donor with multiple sclerosis. The J gene is TRBJ2-1, the V gene TRBV6-2 or TRBV6-3; D not resolved. The sample comprised CD4+ T cells from PBMCs. The CDR3: CASSLLRSPSYNEQFF. CDR3 coding DNA: TGTGCCAGCAGCCTCCTTAGGAGCCCCTCCTACAATGAGCAGTTCTTC.